These 26 T cell receptor beta chains were sequenced from one sample in a study of T-cell memory formation after mild COVID-19. TCRdb ran MiXCR on the 5' RACE reads and lists one entry per CDR3 protein. The sample contains roughly 580,000 distinct CDR3 sequences, roughly 17% of which appear only once. Sequenced sample: PBMCs or a T cell subset sorted from them (not recorded which). These receptors came from an adult woman who had mild COVID-19 (a few samples of this study predate the infection). Cell type and time point are not known.

This clonotype was observed a handful of times. The rearrangement links TRBV4-2 to TRBJ2-1; 8 bases fit TRBD2. CDR3 length equals 17 residues. Germline CDR1 and CDR2: LGHNA and YNFKEQ. Germline trimming cut 0 bases from V and 2 bases from J; bases unmatched to any gene: 6. Here the CDR3 reads CASSQDWAGGPYNEQFF. DNA for the CDR3: TGTGCCAGCAGCCAAGATTGGGCGGGAGGCCCCTACAATGAGCAGTTCTTC.

This sequence joins TRBV4-1 and TRBJ2-1, with D maybe TRBD2 (6 bases). The CDR3 is 15 amino acids. V lost 0 bases, J lost 4 bases, and 10 bases lay in between. The V gene's germline CDR1 is MGHRA and CDR2 YSYEKL. CDR3 sequence (DNA): TGCGCCAGCAGCCAAGAGCCGGGACTTTACAATGAGCAGTTCTTC. It encodes CASSQEPGLYNEQFF.

The rearrangement uses TRBV7-2 and TRBJ2-5; D may correspond to TRBD1 or TRBD2 (7 bases each). Germline lookup yields CDR1 SGHTA and CDR2 FQGNSA. The V end was cut by 4 bases, the J end by 3 bases, with 15 bases between. The CDR3 runs 15 residues. DNA of the CDR3: TGTGCCAGCAGCTCCCGTGCAGGGGGGGAAGAGACCCAGTACTTC. Its translation: CASSSRAGGEETQYF.

Only a few counts were recorded for this clonotype. The V and J genes are TRBV29-1 and TRBJ2-5, with a tentative D call TRBD2 (5 bases). The germline V gene has CDR1 SQVTM and CDR2 ANQGSEA. The length of the CDR3 is 13 residues. Trimming stripped 8 bases from V and 5 bases from J, with 18 bases between. The CDR3 is CSTGAGLWETQYF. CDR3 DNA sequence: TGCAGCACCGGCGCCGGACTTTGGGAGACCCAGTACTTC.

The CDR3 sequence is CASQASRLAVNIQYF. The CDR3 DNA reads TGTGCCAGCCAAGCTTCCCGACTAGCGGTAAACATTCAGTACTTC. The chain recombines TRBV6-2 or TRBV6-3 with TRBJ2-4, with 9 bases aligning to TRBD2. The V and J ends lost 8 bases and 6 bases, in that order; junction bases with no gene match: 11. The CDR3 is 15 amino acids. The V gene's germline CDR1 is MNHEY and CDR2 SVGEGT.

This chain links TRBV4-3 with TRBJ2-7; 8 bases are a match to TRBD2. The CDR3 runs to 16 residues. Germline CDR1 reads LGHNA; CDR2 reads YSLEER. Germline trimming cut 1 base from V and 6 bases from J; bases unmatched to any gene: 11. The CDR3 loop reads CASSQGAGAGALEQYF. CDR3 sequence (DNA): TGCGCCAGCAGCCAAGGGGCTGGAGCGGGAGCTCTCGAGCAGTACTTC.

About this clonotype itself: Compared with germline, one end of the junction differs, possibly owing to a read error. V and J are TRBV11-2 and TRBJ2-7; no definite D call. The CDR3 totals 12 residues. Looked up from germline, CDR1 is SGHAT and CDR2 is FQNNGV. In nucleotides, the CDR3 is TGTGCCAGCAGTCCTTCTGGGTACGGGCAGTACTTC. Its translation is CASSPSGYGQYF.

This chain joins TRBV7-9 and TRBJ2-3; 11 bases are a match to TRBD2. V gave up 4 bases and J gave up 0 bases; unmatched junction bases: 3. There are 16 residues in the CDR3. CDR1 SEHNR and CDR2 FQNEAQ come from the germline V gene (reference sequence). The CDR3 reads CASSSTSGESTDTQYF. The CDR3 region has the DNA TGTGCCAGCAGCTCGACTAGCGGGGAAAGCACAGATACGCAGTATTTT.

The sample holds a few counts of this clonotype. This chain uses TRBV6-1 with TRBJ1-3; D is unresolved. The CDR3 is made up of 15 amino acids. The V end was cut by 3 bases, the J end by 0 bases, with 9 bases between. Germline V gene data show CDR1 as MNHNS and CDR2 as SASEGT. CDR3 in amino acids: CASSDSGSSGNTIYF. The DNA of the CDR3 is TGTGCCAGCAGTGATTCGGGGTCCTCTGGAAACACCATATATTTT.

This clonotype appeared a few times. The rearrangement links TRBV5-1 to TRBJ2-2; 11 nucleotides match TRBD1. CDR3 length equals 16 residues. Trimming cost V 4 bases and J 5 bases; bases outside gene matches: 7. Per germline, CDR1 SGHRS and CDR2 YFSETQ. In nucleotides, the CDR3 is TGCGCCAGCAGCCCAGGACAGGGGGCAGGGACCGGGGAGCTGTTTTTT. It is translated as CASSPGQGAGTGELFF.

This clonotype appeared a few times. V gene TRBV29-1 combines with J gene TRBJ2-7, with 9 bases fitting TRBD1. Germline V gene sequence: CDR1 SQVTM, CDR2 ANQGSEA. The CDR3 is 13 amino acids. After removal of 5 bases from V and 5 bases from J, the junction contained 7 bases not matched to a gene. This chain's CDR3 is CSVMRGQGDEQYF. For the CDR3, the DNA is TGCAGCGTTATGAGGGGACAGGGAGACGAGCAGTACTTC.

This clonotype was observed a handful of times. V usage is TRBV27 and J usage is TRBJ2-1; no definite D call. The CDR3 runs 14 residues. Trimming removed 7 bases from V and 0 bases from J, with 10 bases in between. Germline lookup yields CDR1 MNHEY and CDR2 SMNVEV (reference sequence). CDR3 protein: CASTSMGSYNEQFF. The CDR3 bases are TGTGCCAGCACCTCCATGGGCTCCTACAATGAGCAGTTCTTC.

The chain has TRBV6-2 or TRBV6-3 and TRBJ2-1; the D is unclear. There are 15 residues in the CDR3. From germline, CDR1 is MNHEY and CDR2 SVGEGT. With 6 bases removed from V and 6 bases from J, the gap between germline ends came to 18 bases. The CDR3 loop reads CASSPIEHLPNEQFF. The CDR3 DNA follows: TGTGCCAGCAGCCCGATTGAACACCTACCCAATGAGCAGTTCTTC.

This clonotype was picked up a small number of times. J is TRBJ1-1 and V is TRBV20-1, with D possibly being TRBD1 (5 bases). V lost 0 bases, J lost 14 bases, and 22 bases lay in between. This CDR3 has 14 amino acids. Germline loops: CDR1 DFQATT, CDR2 SNEGSKA (reference sequence). CDR3 coding DNA: TGCAGTGCTAGAGATGGGGCAGGTGGCTATCTCGGGTTCTTT. Amino acid sequence: CSARDGAGGYLGFF.

The rearrangement links TRBV7-8 to TRBJ2-7; D gene ambiguous. The CDR3 runs to 14 residues. Trimming stripped 6 bases from V and 3 bases from J, with 15 bases between. Germline V gene data show CDR1 as SGHVS and CDR2 as FQNEAQ. The chain's CDR3 is CASRSLNPLYEQYF. For the CDR3, the DNA is TGTGCCAGCAGGTCTCTAAATCCCCTCTACGAGCAGTACTTC.

The chain couples TRBV20-1 to TRBJ1-6; TRBD1 matches 8 bases. CDR3 length: 16 amino acids. Germline assignment: CDR1 DFQATT and CDR2 SNEGSKA (reference sequence). V shed 0 bases, J shed 10 bases, and the junction held 11 bases outside the gene matches. The CDR3 loop is CSARDQASGGSSPLHF. CDR3 nucleotides: TGCAGTGCTAGAGATCAGGCCTCAGGGGGCTCGTCACCCCTCCACTTT.

This clonotype has a handful of counts. The chain combines TRBV7-9 with TRBJ2-1; 12 bases agree with TRBD2. Germline V CDR1 and CDR2: SEHNR, FQNEAQ (reference sequence). V shed 5 bases, J shed 2 bases, and the junction held 4 bases outside the gene matches. The CDR3 totals 16 residues. CDR3 nucleotide sequence: TGTGCCAGCAGCAATGGACTAGCGGGGCCCTACAATGAGCAGTTCTTC. This gives the protein CASSNGLAGPYNEQFF.

This clonotype was observed a few times. The rearrangement uses TRBV20-1 and TRBJ1-2; D remains unclear. The CDR3 is 17 amino acids. Germline values: CDR1 DFQATT, CDR2 SNEGSKA (reference sequence). The germline V and J ends were trimmed by 0 bases and 2 bases, with 19 bases remaining between them. The DNA for the CDR3 is TGCAGTGCTAGAGATCCCCCGGCCCGAACTGGGAACTATGGCTACACCTTC. Its protein product is CSARDPPARTGNYGYTF.

There are many counts of this clonotype. The rearrangement uses TRBV12-3 or TRBV12-4 and TRBJ1-5; TRBD1 might be the D (6 bases). The CDR3 extends over 13 amino acids. The V and J ends lost 6 bases and 4 bases respectively, with 10 bases between them. CDR3 in amino acids: CASSPQGNQPQHF. The CDR3 region has the DNA TGTGCCAGCAGCCCACAGGGAAATCAGCCCCAGCATTTT.

The rearrangement uses TRBV7-2 and TRBJ2-2; TRBD1 or TRBD2 may be the D gene (5 bases each). Germline V gene sequence: CDR1 SGHTA, CDR2 FQGNSA. V lost 0 bases to trimming and J lost 6 bases, with 20 bases between them. CDR3 length: 18 residues. CDR3 sequence reads: CASSLAPFGTLVPGELFF. As DNA, the CDR3 is TGTGCCAGCAGCTTAGCGCCTTTTGGGACCCTGGTGCCCGGGGAGCTGTTTTTT. Filled out from reference TRBV7-2 and TRBJ2-2, the complete variable domain reads GAGVSQSPSNKVTEKGKDVELRCDPISGHTALYWYRQSLGQGLEFLIYFQGNSAPDKSGLPSDRFSAERTGGSVSTLTIQRTQQEDSAVYLCASSLAPFGTLVPGELFFGEGSRLTVL.

This clonotype is a singleton in its sample. The chain carries TRBV2 and TRBJ2-5; TRBD1 matches 8 bases. The DNA end favors TRBJ2-7, so the J call may be wrong. CDR3 length: 15 amino acids. Germline CDR1 is SNHLY and CDR2 is FYNNEI. CDR3 sequence: CASSAPGPRGLEQYF. For the CDR3, the DNA is TGTGCCAGCAGTGCACCGGGACCCAGGGGGCTCGAGCAGTACTTC.

This clonotype was observed a few times. The CDR3 DNA reads as TGTGCCAGCAGCTTTAGCACCACCGGGGAGCTGTTTTTT. Amino acid sequence: CASSFSTTGELFF. The chain joins TRBV7-9 to TRBJ2-2; D not certain. V was shortened by 3 bases and J by 4 bases, with 6 bases between the two germline ends. This CDR3 region has 13 residues. Per the germline V gene, CDR1 is SEHNR and CDR2 is FQNEAQ (reference sequence).

There are a few counts of this clonotype. This chain links TRBV18 with TRBJ2-1; 13 bases agree with TRBD2. The CDR3 runs to 14 residues. Germline CDR1 KGHSH, CDR2 LQKENI. V dropped 2 bases and J dropped 10; count of bases not matched to a gene: 2. The CDR3 reads CASSPGTSGVEQFF. CDR3 nucleotide sequence: TGTGCCAGCTCACCAGGGACTAGCGGGGTAGAGCAGTTCTTC. The full variable domain, its missing parts supplied by reference TRBV18 and TRBJ2-1, is NAGVMQNPRHLVRRRGQEARLRCSPMKGHSHVYWYRQLPEEGLKFMVYLQKENIIDESGMPKERFSAEFPKEGPSILRIQQVVRGDSAAYFCASSPGTSGVEQFFGPGTRLTVL.

This chain links TRBV12-3 or TRBV12-4 with TRBJ1-4; 7 bases match TRBD1. V gave up 3 bases and J gave up 4 bases; unmatched junction bases: 5. The CDR3 runs to 15 residues. The CDR3 reads CASSFWGQLNEKLFF. The CDR3 DNA sequence: TGTGCCAGCAGTTTCTGGGGACAGCTTAATGAAAAACTGTTTTTT.

The sample holds a few counts of this clonotype. This chain joins TRBV30 and TRBJ2-3; D possibly corresponds to TRBD2 (6 bases). Trimming took 4 bases from V and 3 from J, leaving 14 bases between them. The CDR3 totals 14 residues. Germline V lookup: CDR1 GTSNPN, CDR2 SVGIG (reference sequence). CDR3 nucleotide sequence: TGTGCCTGGACTCGAAGCGCGGGGACAGATACGCAGTATTTT. Its translation: CAWTRSAGTDTQYF. The variable domain in full, completed from reference TRBV30 and TRBJ2-3, reads SQTIHQWPATLVQPVGSPLSLECTVEGTSNPNLYWYRQAAGRGLQLLFYSVGIGQISSEVPQNLSASRPQDRQFILSSKKLLLSDSGFYLCAWTRSAGTDTQYFGPGTRLTVL.

Written as DNA, the CDR3 is TGTGCCAGCAGCTTTCATCGGGACAGTGGAAACATTCAGTACTTC. It yields the protein CASSFHRDSGNIQYF. V gene TRBV7-9 combines with J gene TRBJ2-4; 7 bases match TRBD1. This CDR3 is built from 15 residues. V gave up 3 bases and J gave up 6 bases; unmatched junction bases: 8. Germline values: CDR1 SEHNR, CDR2 FQNEAQ (reference sequence).